Below are 5 T cell receptor beta chains sequenced from a single sample in a study of beta chain features in type 1 diabetes. Expressed TCRB transcripts were sequenced because the entire RNA isolate underwent reverse transcription. Some clones are missing from TCRdb's copy, which holds only in-frame ones; the method was immunoSEQ multiplex PCR. The sample carries around 45,000 clones, just under 45% recorded once. These receptors have no identified antigens. Study findings and constraints: For Type 1 diabetes patients, all four CD4+ subsets carried TCRB CDR3s that were moderately but significantly shorter.

The source material was stem cell memory CD4+ T cells from blood. Receptors were obtained from a young man with type 1 diabetes.

V and J are TRBV6-1 and TRBJ2-1, with unresolved D. V lost 8 bases to trimming and J lost 5 bases, with 16 bases between them. The CDR3 has 14 residues. From germline, CDR1 is MNHNS and CDR2 SASEGT. The CDR3 spells CASRRLSADNEQFF. CDR3 coding DNA: TGTGCCAGCCGAAGGCTTTCCGCGGACAATGAGCAGTTCTTC.

This sequence joins TRBV19 and TRBJ2-3, with TRBD2 identical over 10 bases. The CDR3 has 16 amino acids. Germline V gene sequence: CDR1 LNHDA, CDR2 SQIVND (reference sequence). V was clipped by 8 bases and J by 3 bases; unmatched bases: 11. The DNA of the CDR3 is TGTGCCAGTTCCCCTCTAGCGGGAGTGGTGACAGATACGCAGTATTTT. This sequence encodes CASSPLAGVVTDTQYF.

The sample holds a few counts of this clone. This rearrangement joins TRBV5-1 to TRBJ2-3, with a possible D match to TRBD1 (5 bases). Germline values: CDR1 SGHRS, CDR2 YFSETQ. V lost 4 bases and J lost 1, with 13 bases in between. CDR3 size: 15 residues. Here the CDR3 DNA reads TGCGCCAGCAGCCAGGACATAGCAGGCACAGATACGCAGTATTTT. Translating it yields CASSQDIAGTDTQYF.

This clone was counted a few times. V and J are TRBV28 and TRBJ2-7; 7 nucleotides match TRBD1. The CDR3 contains 14 residues. The V segment lost 5 bases and the J segment 5 bases; nucleotides outside the gene matches: 9. The V gene's germline CDR1 is MDHEN and CDR2 SYDVKM. The CDR3 DNA follows: TGTGCCAGCAGTCTAATAGACAGGGCTCACGAGCAGTACTTC. The encoded protein is CASSLIDRAHEQYF.

In its sample, this clone was seen once. V and J are TRBV28 and TRBJ2-7, with D possibly matching TRBD1 (5 bases). This CDR3 comprises 13 residues. Germline V CDR1 and CDR2: MDHEN, SYDVKM. V was cut by 5 bases and J by 7 bases, with 15 bases left in between. The CDR3 sequence is CASSRAHTGEQYF. The CDR3 DNA reads TGTGCCAGCAGTAGGGCCCATACAGGAGAGCAGTACTTC.